This passage covers 16 T cell receptor beta chains from one sample sequenced in a study of blood T cell repertoires in COVID-19. TCRdb's table, derived via immunoSEQ multiplex PCR, lists solely in-frame clones and lacks some. The sample carries some 5,900 clones, 86% recorded once. Sequencing was carried out using peripheral blood. The receptor set was obtained from a human donor in a cohort sampled during active COVID-19.

The V gene is TRBV5-1, the J gene TRBJ1-2; 7 bases line up with TRBD1. This CDR3 comprises 16 residues. V was pared by 0 bases and J by 2 bases, with 7 bases of the junction left unmatched. Per germline, CDR1 SGHRS and CDR2 YFSETQ. The CDR3 nucleotides are TGCGCCAGCAGCTTGGTAGGGGGCCAGCGGAACTATGGCTACACCTTC. Translation: CASSLVGGQRNYGYTF. Full variable domain (rest looked up from reference TRBV5-1 and TRBJ1-2): KAGVTQTPRYLIKTRGQQVTLSCSPISGHRSVSWYQQTPGQGLQFLFEYFSETQRNKGNFPGRFSGRQFSNSRSEMNVSTLELGDSALYLCASSLVGGQRNYGYTFGSGTRLTVV.

The genes are TRBV7-3 and TRBJ2-4, with D tentatively TRBD1 (5 bases). The CDR3 totals 13 residues. V lost 3 bases to trimming and J lost 8 bases, with 11 bases between them. The germline CDR1 and CDR2 sequences are SGHTA and FQGTGA. In nucleotides, the CDR3 is TGTGCCAGCAGCTTGATATCCAGGGACATTCAGTACTTC. Protein: CASSLISRDIQYF.

The V gene is TRBV4-2, the J gene TRBJ2-7; unclear D gene. The germline V gene has CDR1 LGHNA and CDR2 YNFKEQ. The CDR3 is 15 amino acids. Trimming took off 4 bases at V and 2 bases at J, with 15 bases between the two ends. DNA for the CDR3: TGTGCCAGCAGCCTTTCGGGTGGCAAGACCTACGAGCAGTACTTC. Amino acids: CASSLSGGKTYEQYF.

This clone was observed a handful of times. The chain combines TRBV5-1 with TRBJ1-2; possibly TRBD1 for D (6 bases). The germline V gene encodes CDR1 SGHRS and CDR2 YFSETQ. Trimming removed 0 bases at V and 7 bases at J, with 16 bases between. This CDR3 contains 15 residues. The DNA of the CDR3 is TGCGCCAGCAGCTTGGAGCGGGGGGCGCAAGGTGGCTACACCTTC. Protein sequence: CASSLERGAQGGYTF.

This rearrangement joins TRBV10-1 to TRBJ2-3, with 7 positions matching TRBD2. V trimming: 3 bases; J trimming: 2 bases; junction bases outside the gene matches: 2. CDR3 length: 14 amino acids. Germline CDR1 and CDR2: WNHNN and SYGVQD (reference sequence). The CDR3 sequence is CASSDGGSTDTQYF. The CDR3 region has the DNA TGCGCCAGCAGTGACGGGGGGTCCACAGATACGCAGTATTTT.

This clone was picked up one time. This chain connects TRBV5-5 to TRBJ1-1, with TRBD1 matching 9 bases. The CDR3 has 16 amino acids. J gave up 5 bases and V 2 bases, and 10 bases lay outside the gene matches. Germline CDR1 SGHKS, CDR2 YYEKEE (reference sequence). CDR3 nucleotide sequence: TGTGCCAGCAGCTTAACGGACAGGGGCTGGGGGACTGAAGCTTTCTTT. This encodes CASSLTDRGWGTEAFF.

The J gene is TRBJ1-1, the V gene TRBV16; D remains ambiguous. Trimming stripped 1 base from V and 3 bases from J, with 6 bases between. CDR1 and CDR2 from the germline V gene are KGHSY and FQNENV. The CDR3 totals 13 residues. In nucleotides, the CDR3 is TGTGCCAGCAGCCAATATCAGTACACTGAAGCTTTCTTT. Amino acid sequence: CASSQYQYTEAFF.

The J gene is TRBJ2-1, the V gene TRBV19; weak D call: TRBD1 (5 bases). Between the trimmed V and J ends, which lost 5 bases and 6 bases, there was a span of 14 bases. The germline V gene has CDR1 LNHDA and CDR2 SQIVND (reference sequence). The CDR3 spans 14 residues. The CDR3 here is CASSDPIGVNEQFF. In nucleotides, the CDR3 is TGTGCCAGTAGTGACCCAATAGGGGTCAATGAGCAGTTCTTC. Using reference TRBV19 and TRBJ2-1 for the parts outside the CDR3, the full variable domain is DGGITQSPKYLFRKEGQNVTLSCEQNLNHDAMYWYRQDPGQGLRLIYYSQIVNDFQKGDIAEGYSVSREKKESFPLTVTSAQKNPTAFYLCASSDPIGVNEQFFGPGTRLTVL.

The rearrangement links TRBV18 to TRBJ1-5, with 7 bases identical to TRBD1. This CDR3 contains 15 residues. The trim removed 4 bases at V and 7 bases at J, leaving 10 bases unmatched. The germline V gene encodes CDR1 KGHSH and CDR2 LQKENI. The CDR3 loop reads CASSQGRGVGQPQHF. The CDR3 DNA reads TGTGCCAGCTCACAGGGCAGGGGGGTCGGACAGCCCCAGCATTTT.

This clone was seen just once. CDR3 in DNA: TGTGCCAGCAGCTTGGTGGGGCAGATAAATCAGCCCCAGCATTTT. Protein: CASSLVGQINQPQHF. This chain links TRBV5-8 with TRBJ1-5; D is possibly TRBD1 (5 bases). Trimming took 0 bases from V and 4 from J, leaving 11 bases between them. Germline V gene data show CDR1 as SGHTS and CDR2 as YDEGEE. The CDR3 contains 15 residues.

The rearrangement uses TRBV3-1 (or the pseudogene TRBV3-2) and TRBJ2-7, with 9 bases lining up with TRBD1. Germline V lookup: CDR1 LGHDT, CDR2 YNNKEL (reference sequence). This CDR3 is 14 amino acids long. V shed 4 bases and J 6 bases; nucleotides not matched to a gene: 7. CDR3: CASSLWDREGEQYF. Written as DNA, the CDR3 is TGTGCCAGCAGCCTATGGGACAGGGAGGGCGAGCAGTACTTC.

A few counts support this clone. The V and J genes are TRBV7-9 and TRBJ1-2; D is uncertain. The CDR3 spans 12 residues. Trimming shortened V by 3 bases and J by 8 bases, and 10 bases separated the two germline ends. Germline CDR1 and CDR2: SEHNR and FQNEAQ (reference sequence). The CDR3 sequence: CASSLIHWGYTF. For the CDR3, the DNA is TGTGCCAGCAGCTTGATTCACTGGGGCTACACCTTC.

The chain uses TRBV6-5 and TRBJ1-2, with 7 bases fitting TRBD1. The J segment lost 0 bases and the V segment lost 6 bases, leaving 4 bases of the junction unmatched. This CDR3 is 14 amino acids long. Germline CDR1 MNHEY, CDR2 SVGAGI. CDR3 in amino acids: CASSRGTANYGYTF. Here the CDR3 DNA reads TGTGCCAGCAGCCGCGGGACAGCTAACTATGGCTACACCTTC.

This chain joins TRBV4-1 and TRBJ1-5, with 8 bases fitting TRBD1. V shed 4 bases, J shed 6 bases, and the junction held 8 bases outside the gene matches. This CDR3 has 15 residues. Germline V gene data show CDR1 as MGHRA and CDR2 as YSYEKL. CDR3 sequence reads: CASSPVPGGGQPQHF. The CDR3 DNA follows: TGCGCCAGCAGCCCCGTCCCAGGGGGCGGTCAGCCCCAGCATTTT.

V is TRBV6-5 and J is TRBJ2-1, with 11 positions matching TRBD1. V shed 0 bases, J shed 6 bases, and the junction held 4 bases outside the gene matches. Per the germline V gene, CDR1 is MNHEY and CDR2 is SVGAGI. This CDR3 contains 16 residues. CDR3 DNA sequence: TGTGCCAGCAGTTACTCCGGGACAGGGGGGTTCAATGAGCAGTTCTTC. Encoded protein: CASSYSGTGGFNEQFF.

The chain has TRBV6-1 and TRBJ2-4, with 11 bases aligning to TRBD1. The germline V gene encodes CDR1 MNHNS and CDR2 SASEGT. The CDR3 extends over 18 amino acids. V was clipped by 1 base and J by 1 base; unmatched bases: 6. CDR3 nucleotides: TGTGCCAGCAGTGAAGGGGAGGACAGGGGGCAGGCCAAAAACATTCAGTACTTC. This gives the protein CASSEGEDRGQAKNIQYF.